Presented here are 10 T cell receptor beta chains from one specimen sequenced in a study of CD8+ T cells in alopecia areata (dated by TCRdb to the late 2010s). The method behind the library was the immunoSEQ multiplex PCR assay. To provide template for TCR sequencing, every sample had RNA extracted and reverse transcribed into cDNA. Entries here come from immuneACCESS through TCRdb and include only in-frame sequences with V and J called. Some clones fail to appear in such tables; in the studies checked, an unresolved V gene covers under half of the shortfall, and the cause of the remainder is unknown. Across this sample there are 110,000 to 150,000 clones, with about half seen only once. The ten top clones hold 0.8% to 1% of the sample. This sample's time point label indicates: baseline before oral tofacitinib. The sequencing here drew on CD4+ T cells sorted from blood, taken at week 0. Every receptor here comes from a human donor with alopecia areata.

The J gene is TRBJ1-5, the V gene TRBV5-1; D possibly corresponds to TRBD1 (5 bases). CDR1 is SGHRS and CDR2 is YFSETQ in the germline V gene. Trimming stripped 0 bases from V and 7 bases from J, with 14 bases between. The CDR3 covers 15 residues. The CDR3 DNA reads as TGCGCCAGCAGCTTGGCAGGCGGACAAAACCAGCCCCAGCATTTT. Residues: CASSLAGGQNQPQHF.

This rearrangement joins TRBV6-1 to TRBJ2-5; D remains unclear. The CDR3 is 15 amino acids. CDR1 is MNHNS, CDR2 SASEGT, per germline. The V gene lost 2 bases and the J gene lost 1 base, with 11 bases spanning the gap. The CDR3 protein is CASSEQPAGQETQYF. CDR3 nucleotide sequence: TGTGCCAGCAGTGAACAACCGGCAGGCCAAGAGACCCAGTACTTC.

V and J are TRBV5-1 and TRBJ1-2, with TRBD1 matching 9 bases. The junction had 1 base not matched to a gene; V was cut back by 0 bases and J by 1 base. Germline lookup yields CDR1 SGHRS and CDR2 YFSETQ. The CDR3 is 15 amino acids. For the CDR3, the DNA is TGCGCCAGCAGCTTGGGGGACAGGGATAACTATGGCTACACCTTC. This encodes CASSLGDRDNYGYTF. The variable domain in full, with the rest retrieved from reference TRBV5-1 and TRBJ1-2, is KAGVTQTPRYLIKTRGQQVTLSCSPISGHRSVSWYQQTPGQGLQFLFEYFSETQRNKGNFPGRFSGRQFSNSRSEMNVSTLELGDSALYLCASSLGDRDNYGYTFGSGTRLTVV.

The chain joins TRBV28 to TRBJ1-2; D might be TRBD1 (6 bases). The germline CDR1 and CDR2 sequences are MDHEN and SYDVKM. Trimming took off 7 bases at V and 4 bases at J, with 13 bases between the two ends. The CDR3 length is 13 residues. The CDR3 sequence: CASTGQLSYGYTF. The CDR3 bases are TGTGCCAGCACTGGACAGCTAAGCTATGGCTACACCTTC.

This rearrangement joins TRBV14 to TRBJ1-2; D gene uncertain. Per germline, CDR1 SGHDN and CDR2 FVKESK. This CDR3 comprises 13 residues. V was shortened by 1 base and J by 7 bases, with 10 bases between the two germline ends. The DNA of the CDR3 is TGTGCCAGCAGCCAAGGACTGTTGTTTGGCTACACCTTC. Its translation is CASSQGLLFGYTF.

A few counts support this clone. The V call is TRBV4-1, the J call TRBJ1-4; 7 bases map to TRBD1. Germline loops: CDR1 MGHRA, CDR2 YSYEKL. Trimming at V came to 4 bases and at J to 4 bases, leaving 9 bases not matched to a gene. The CDR3 consists of 16 residues. CDR3 sequence (DNA): TGCGCCAGCAGCCCAGAAGGGACAGCGAATAATGAAAAACTGTTTTTT. Translation gives CASSPEGTANNEKLFF.

This clone was counted only a few times. J is TRBJ2-2 and V is TRBV29-1, with TRBD2 identical over 9 bases. V lost 7 bases and J lost 2; bases outside the gene matches: 5. Per germline, CDR1 SQVTM and CDR2 ANQGSEA. The CDR3 loop spans 14 amino acids. Written as DNA, the CDR3 is TGCAGCGCCCTTAGCGGGAGTAACACCGGGGAGCTGTTTTTT. This sequence encodes CSALSGSNTGELFF.

The table lists this clone with many counts. This chain links TRBV29-1 with TRBJ2-7, with 7 bases matching TRBD2. V shed 5 bases and J 6 bases; nucleotides not matched to a gene: 7. This CDR3 contains 12 residues. Germline CDR1 SQVTM, CDR2 ANQGSEA. In nucleotides, the CDR3 is TGCAGCGTTCAACGGGGGGACGGCGAGCAGTACTTC. This sequence encodes CSVQRGDGEQYF.

This sequence joins TRBV4-1 and TRBJ2-4; D perhaps matches TRBD1 (5 bases). CDR1 is MGHRA and CDR2 is YSYEKL in the germline V gene. V dropped 3 bases and J dropped 5 bases, with 11 bases sitting between them. CDR3 size: 14 residues. The CDR3, as DNA: TGCGCCAGCAGCCAGGACACGACCCAAAACATTCAGTACTTC. Translated: CASSQDTTQNIQYF.

This clone was seen just once. The V call is TRBV7-2, the J call TRBJ2-5, with 8 bases lining up with TRBD2. The junction had 3 bases not matched to a gene; V was cut back by 2 bases and J by 1 base. The CDR3 extends over 15 amino acids. Looked up from germline, CDR1 is SGHTA and CDR2 is FQGNSA. CDR3 amino acids: CASSLLAGPQETQYF. DNA of the CDR3: TGTGCCAGCAGCTTACTAGCGGGCCCCCAAGAGACCCAGTACTTC.